Reported below is one TCR beta chain. This clonotype is characterized as medium-sized (0.01 to 0.1%). What antigen it recognizes has not been identified. There are no base qualities to consult, and no much larger clone falls within one base. Receptor amplification or capture employed PCR. DNA from cultured CD4+ T cells underwent TCR sequencing with the Oncomine TCR Beta short-read assay at the Johns Hopkins FTIC core. The QIAamp micro DNA kit was used to extract genomic DNA from the cultured CD4+ T cells. The Oncomine TCR Beta libraries from cultured CD4+ T cells were pooled using unique dual indexes and then sequenced on an Illumina iSeq 100. Concerning the study's data processing: Non-productive sequences were removed, and CDR3s that did not start with C, did not end with F or W, or were shorter than 7 amino acids were discarded. The MANAFEST web application was used to identify antigen-specific clonotypes by comparing peptide-stimulated wells against reference wells and other culture wells. For a clone to be called positive, the clone needed an FDR below 0.05, an odds ratio above 5, and a productive frequency above 0.1% in at least two of three replicate wells. Cross-reactive clonotypes were defined as significantly expanded in both SARS-CoV-2 spike wells and at least one common cold coronavirus spike condition. CDR3 homology was assessed with Levenshtein distances (stringdist) and unrooted phylogenetic trees (ape) in R version 3.6.1. In-frame beta chains were kept once TCRdb had trimmed the public reads at Q25 with fastp and called clones with MiXCR. CDR3 protein duplicates are merged, each entry listing the most common genes and DNA. These V and J calls derive from TCRdb rather than the authors' analysis. This sample is represented by some 10,000 distinct CDR3 sequences; around a third of them were singletons. Jointly, the top ten make up approximately 29% of the sample.

Per the publication, the treatment or condition label means: roughly 10-day PBMC culture with coronavirus spike peptide pools or control peptides (ViraFEST assay). The ViraFEST assay was used in the study, in which antigen-specific T cells were expanded with peptide pools and expanded clonotypes were subsequently identified by TCR sequencing. The convalescent patients' positive SARS-CoV-2 PCR tests fell between March and December 2020, which was before the Alpha, Beta and Delta variants emerged in the United States. Each well held two million PBMCs cultured with roughly 9.2 ug/ml peptide pools in IMDM containing roughly 4.7% human AB serum and roughly 9 IU/ml IL-2. On days 3 and 7, half of the culture medium was replaced with fresh IL-2-containing medium. After roughly 9 days of culture, CD4+ T cells were isolated by negative selection with the EasySep CD4+ T cell isolation kit. PBMCs were separated from whole blood using Ficoll-Paque Plus gradient centrifugation and then either used fresh or cryopreserved at -140C. Each culture condition was generally run in triplicate wells.

This record comes from a study of vaccination and CD4 T cells after COVID-19 (dated by TCRdb to the early 2020s). Looking at the study overall: Convalescent patients had a positive SARS-CoV-2 result on nasal swab PCR, and of these patients, fewer than ten had mild disease and one had severe disease. Participants received two doses of either the Pfizer-BioNTech BNT162b2 vaccine (n=8) or the Moderna mRNA-1273 vaccine (n=2). Post-COVID blood samples were collected from convalescent patients a median of approximately 100 days after diagnosis, with a range of about 30 to 161 days. Culture stimuli were overlapping spike peptide pools from SARS-CoV-2 and from the common cold coronaviruses HCoV-NL63, HCoV-OC43 and HCoV-229E. The convalescent cohort comprised six males and four females, including two Hispanic individuals, seven Caucasians, two Asians and one multiracial person. Post-vaccine blood samples were obtained a median of about 77 days after the second vaccine dose, with a range of roughly 13 to 250 days. In under twelve COVID-19 convalescent patients and a handful of infection-naive healthy vaccine recipients, researchers compared the spike-specific CD4+ TCR repertoire from before mRNA vaccination with the repertoire from after. Control cultures used a CEFX viral epitope pool as positive control, an HIV-1 Nef peptide pool as negative control, or no peptide. Points the paper makes about the study in general: Of the vaccine-specific clones in convalescent patients, 304 of 307, or nearly all, reacted only to SARS-CoV-2 spike and did not cross-react with common cold coronaviruses. Only a relatively small number of convalescent patients were included in the study, and early timepoints following natural infection were not analyzed. An increase in the median number of SARS-CoV-2-reactive clonotypes from 21 after infection to a few dozen after vaccination was observed, but the change was not found to be significant. In convalescent patients, a median approximately 86% of post-vaccine SARS-CoV-2-reactive clones were detected only after vaccination, and vaccine-specific priming was suggested by this finding.

Via the germline V gene, CDR1 is SGHAT and CDR2 FQNNGV. The CDR3 starts with the cysteine, ends with the phenylalanine, and has 11 residues. Just the 33-base CDR3 DNA is kept, in frame starting at base 1. Trimming removed 4 bases from V and 2 bases from J, leaving 3 bases between the germline ends. Sequencing used cultured CD4+ T cells from blood. Here the chain combines TRBV11-2 and TRBJ2-7, with an unclear D gene assignment. This sequence originates from a human donor with COVID-19. The bases are TGTGCCAGCAGCTCGACCTACGAGCAGTACTTC. Its product reads: CASSSTYEQYF.